This TCR beta chain originates from a study of CXCR3-negative and CXCR3-positive naive CD8 T cells. Whole-study findings and limits: Diversity in memory CD8+ cells fell much lower than the comparably high levels seen in both naive subsets. The TRBV-TRBJ usage of naive CXCR3-negative and CXCR3-positive cells was similar, but that of memory cells differed.

The authors prepared UMI-labeled TRB cDNA libraries by 5' RACE. Following a re-call of the 5' RACE reads, TCRdb has one entry per CDR3 protein and lacks DNA. This table holds 100,000 to 150,000 distinct CDR3 sequences. CD45RO-CCR7+CD27+CD95- marked naive CD8+ T cells. Turning to this clonotype: The antigen remains undetermined.

In germline, CDR1 is SGHVS, CDR2 FQNEAQ. The CDR3 runs to 14 residues. The gene calls are TRBV7-8 and TRBJ2-7; without DNA, the TCRdb call of TRBD2 cannot be checked. Material: naive CXCR3- CD8+ T cells from blood. The subset: CD45RO-CCR7+CD27+CD95- naive CD8+ T cells lacking CXCR3 (TNR3-). The TCR sequence derives from a human donor in good health. Some clones in this sample may be carry-over from other donors' samples. The CDR3 region is CASSLRLAVGEQYF. Using reference TRBV7-8 and TRBJ2-7 for the parts outside the CDR3, the full variable domain is GAGVSQSPRYKVAKRGQDVALRCDPISGHVSLFWYQQALGQGPEFLTYFQNEAQLDKSGLPSDRFFAERPEGSVSTLKIQRTQQEDSAVYLCASSLRLAVGEQYFGPGTRLTVT.